The clone carrying this T cell receptor (beta chain) was seen many times. Its antigen is unknown. These data originate in a study of neurological immune-mediated disorders. Trimming removed 4 bases from V and 4 bases from J, with 11 bases in between. The germline V gene has CDR1 ENHRY and CDR2 SYGVKD. CDR3 size: 14 residues. Unsorted libraries came from 2 million PBMCs stored at -80 °C. The cDNA was produced through 5'RACE with 10-nucleotide random UMIs. TCRdb itself ran the 5' RACE reads through MiXCR, one entry per CDR3 protein. The sample consists of about 59,000 distinct CDR3 sequences, around 3.5% of them appearing once. Study conclusions and caveats: Phylogenetic analysis grouped 18 of 34 multiple sclerosis patients' repertoires together, suggesting a possible repertoire signature. The multiple sclerosis repertoire cluster had no association with any clinical or MRI feature.

The clonotype comes from a woman in her twenties or thirties with multiple sclerosis. Sequenced: PBMCs. V is TRBV10-3 and J is TRBJ2-1; possibly TRBD1 or TRBD2 for D (6 bases each). The CDR3 coding sequence is TGTGCCATCAGTGGGGTAGGGGGGTACAATGAGCAGTTCTTC. Residues: CAISGVGGYNEQFF.